This entry is about one T cell receptor (beta chain). Its antigen remains unknown. Sequencing was performed with immunoSEQ multiplex PCR; in TCRdb, only in-frame clones are kept and a portion is missing. The sample lists roughly 2.6 million clones; approximately 92% were seen once. The sample belongs to a study of shared clonotypes between healthy human individuals. V was clipped by 2 bases and J by 0 bases, with 11 bases between them. The CDR3 consists of 15 residues. Per the germline V gene, CDR1 is SNHLY and CDR2 is FYNNEI. Study-wide findings and caveats: An expected dependence of interdonor clonotype sharing on sequencing depth was noted.

Sequencing used naive CD4+ T cells sorted from blood. Subset specified: CD45RA+ positively selected. The source of this sequence is a man aged 18 to 29 in good health. V usage is TRBV2 and J usage is TRBJ2-7; TRBD2 might be the D (5 bases). CDR3: CASSEPYAGSYEQYF. DNA for the CDR3: TGTGCCAGCAGTGAACCCTACGCGGGCTCCTACGAGCAGTACTTC. Filled out from reference TRBV2 and TRBJ2-7, the complete variable domain reads EPEVTQTPSHQVTQMGQEVILRCVPISNHLYFYWYRQILGQKVEFLVSFYNNEISEKSEIFDDQFSVERPDGSNFTLKIRSTKLEDSAMYFCASSEPYAGSYEQYFGPGTRLTVT.